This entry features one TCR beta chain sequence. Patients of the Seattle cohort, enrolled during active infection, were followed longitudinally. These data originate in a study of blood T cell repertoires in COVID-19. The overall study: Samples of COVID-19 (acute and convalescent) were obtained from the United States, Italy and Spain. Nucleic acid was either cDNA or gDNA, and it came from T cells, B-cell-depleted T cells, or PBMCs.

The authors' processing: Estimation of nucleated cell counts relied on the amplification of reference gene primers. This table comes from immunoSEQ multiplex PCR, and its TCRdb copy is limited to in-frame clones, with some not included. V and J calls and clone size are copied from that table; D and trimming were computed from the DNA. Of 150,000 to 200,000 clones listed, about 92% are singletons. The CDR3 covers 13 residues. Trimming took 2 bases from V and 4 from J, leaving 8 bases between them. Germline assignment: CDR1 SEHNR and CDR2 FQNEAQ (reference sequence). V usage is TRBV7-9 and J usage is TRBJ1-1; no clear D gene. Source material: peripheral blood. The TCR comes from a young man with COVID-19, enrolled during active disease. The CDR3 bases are TGTGCCAGCAGCTTATTGTCCAGCACTGAAGCTTTCTTT. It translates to CASSLLSSTEAFF.